Below are 8 T cell receptor beta chains sequenced from a single sample in a study of CD8 T cells in Susac syndrome. Random hexamers were used to reverse transcribe the RNA input (roughly 0.5 to 1 ug). Each CDR3 protein is one row after TCRdb ran MiXCR on the immunoSEQ multiplex PCR reads. Here the sample spans fewer than 150,000 distinct CDR3 sequences, 85% to 95% being singletons. The sequenced sample was CD8+ T cells from PBMCs. These receptors were taken from a human donor in good health.

This chain's CDR3 is CASSRLEGAQNEQYF. CDR3 sequence (DNA): TGTGCCAGCAGCCGTCTGGAGGGGGCGCAGAACGAGCAGTACTTC. This chain joins TRBV27 and TRBJ2-7; tentatively, D is TRBD1 (7 bases). CDR1 is MNHEY and CDR2 is SMNVEV in the germline V gene (reference sequence). The CDR3 length is 15 residues. V was clipped by 6 bases and J by 5 bases, with 20 bases between them.

This chain uses TRBV4-3 with TRBJ2-7, with D possibly being TRBD1 (6 bases). Trimming removed 0 bases from V and 0 bases from J, with 9 bases in between. This CDR3 region has 15 residues. Germline loops: CDR1 LGHNA, CDR2 YSLEER. The DNA of the CDR3 is TGCGCCAGCAGCCAAGACCGGGACATCTCCTACGAGCAGTACTTC. Residues: CASSQDRDISYEQYF.

The rearrangement links TRBV28 to TRBJ1-5; D call uncertain. The CDR3 loop spans 15 amino acids. Deletions cut 8 bases from V and 6 bases from J, with 20 bases between. Germline loops: CDR1 MDHEN, CDR2 SYDVKM. CDR3 bases: TGTGCCAGCTCCAGTTGGCAGGAGAATCGTCAGCCCCAGCATTTT. This translates into CASSSWQENRQPQHF. The variable domain in full, completed from reference TRBV28 and TRBJ1-5, reads DVKVTQSSRYLVKRTGEKVFLECVQDMDHENMFWYRQDPGLGLRLIYFSYDVKMKEKGDIPEGYSVSREKKERFSLILESASTNQTSMYLCASSSWQENRQPQHFGDGTRLSIL.

There are a few counts of this clonotype. The chain employs TRBV7-6 and TRBJ2-7; the D gene is possibly TRBD2 (7 bases). Trimming cost V 4 bases and J 7 bases, with 17 bases left between them. Germline values: CDR1 SGHVS, CDR2 FNYEAQ. This CDR3 is 14 amino acids long. CDR3 DNA: TGTGCCAGCAGCTCGGCCGGGGGGCCAGGAGAGCAGTACTTC. This translates into CASSSAGGPGEQYF.

This chain joins TRBV19 and TRBJ1-4; D call uncertain. Trimming left V 3 bases short and J 5 bases short, with 10 bases between. CDR1 and CDR2 from the germline V gene are LNHDA and SQIVND (reference sequence). This CDR3 is built from 14 residues. CDR3 loop: CASSMVLGNEKLFF. The CDR3 DNA is TGTGCCAGTAGTATGGTCCTGGGAAATGAAAAACTGTTTTTT.

This clonotype was found once. CDR3 in amino acids: CSASSLDYNEQFF. The CDR3 coding sequence is TGCAGTGCTAGCAGCCTGGACTACAATGAGCAGTTCTTC. The chain links TRBV20-1 to TRBJ2-1; D call uncertain. Trimming left V 3 bases short and J 3 bases short, with 9 bases between. The CDR3 spans 13 residues. Germline lookup yields CDR1 DFQATT and CDR2 SNEGSKA (reference sequence).

The table lists this clonotype with a count of one. V and J are TRBV24-1 and TRBJ2-1; D is undetermined. This CDR3 has 13 amino acids. V was trimmed by 7 bases and J by 7 bases, leaving 13 bases between them. CDR1 KGHDR and CDR2 SFDVKD come from the germline V gene. The CDR3 loop reads CATRHWASNEQFF. The CDR3 region has the DNA TGTGCCACCAGACACTGGGCCTCTAATGAGCAGTTCTTC.

The chain uses TRBV30 and TRBJ2-7; tentatively, D is TRBD2 (6 bases). Trimming cost V 0 bases and J 6 bases, with 9 bases left between them. Germline values: CDR1 GTSNPN, CDR2 SVGIG (reference sequence). This CDR3 has 12 residues. The CDR3: CAWSVSGVEQYF. DNA of the CDR3: TGTGCCTGGAGTGTGTCGGGGGTCGAGCAGTACTTC.